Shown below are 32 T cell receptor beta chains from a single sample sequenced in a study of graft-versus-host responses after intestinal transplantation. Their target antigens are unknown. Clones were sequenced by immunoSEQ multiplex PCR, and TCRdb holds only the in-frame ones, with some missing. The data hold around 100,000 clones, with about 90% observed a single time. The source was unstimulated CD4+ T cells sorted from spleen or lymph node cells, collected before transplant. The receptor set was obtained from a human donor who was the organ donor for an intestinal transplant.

CDR3 nucleotide sequence: TGCGCCAGCAGCAGGGGAGCAACTAATGAAAAACTGTTTTTT. Protein product: CASSRGATNEKLFF. The rearrangement uses TRBV5-1 and TRBJ1-4; D is perhaps TRBD1 (5 bases). Germline V lookup: CDR1 SGHRS, CDR2 YFSETQ. The V gene lost 4 bases and the J gene lost 0 bases, with 7 bases spanning the gap. The CDR3 spans 14 residues.

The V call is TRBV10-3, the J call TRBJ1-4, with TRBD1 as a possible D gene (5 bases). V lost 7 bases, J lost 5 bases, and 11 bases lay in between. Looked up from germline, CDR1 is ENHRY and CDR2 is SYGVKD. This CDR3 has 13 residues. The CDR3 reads CAITPGGNEKLFF. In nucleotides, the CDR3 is TGTGCCATCACCCCGGGGGGGAATGAAAAACTGTTTTTT.

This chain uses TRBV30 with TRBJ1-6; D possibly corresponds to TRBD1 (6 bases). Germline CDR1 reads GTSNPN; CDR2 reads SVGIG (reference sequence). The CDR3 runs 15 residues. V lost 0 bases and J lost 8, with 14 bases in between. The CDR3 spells CAWSVRVGGDSPLHF. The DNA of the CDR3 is TGTGCCTGGAGTGTACGGGTAGGGGGGGATTCACCCCTCCACTTT.

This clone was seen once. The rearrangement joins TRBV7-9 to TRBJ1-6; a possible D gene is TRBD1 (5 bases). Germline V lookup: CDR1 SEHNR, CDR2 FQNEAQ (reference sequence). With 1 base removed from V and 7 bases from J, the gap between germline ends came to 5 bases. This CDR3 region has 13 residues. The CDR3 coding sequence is TGTGCCAGCAGCTTAGGGGGGAATTCACCCCTCCACTTT. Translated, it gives CASSLGGNSPLHF.

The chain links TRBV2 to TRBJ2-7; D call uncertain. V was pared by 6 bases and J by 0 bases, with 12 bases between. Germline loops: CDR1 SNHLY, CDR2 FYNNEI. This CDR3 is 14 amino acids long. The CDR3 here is CASSVGRSSYEQYF. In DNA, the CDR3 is TGTGCCAGCAGCGTAGGACGAAGCTCCTACGAGCAGTACTTC.

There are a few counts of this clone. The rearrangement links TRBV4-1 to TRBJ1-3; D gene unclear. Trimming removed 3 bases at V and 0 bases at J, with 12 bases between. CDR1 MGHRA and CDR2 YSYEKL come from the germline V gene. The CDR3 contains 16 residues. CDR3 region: CASSQPRLISGNTIYF. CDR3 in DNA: TGCGCCAGCAGCCAGCCTCGACTGATCTCTGGAAACACCATATATTTT.

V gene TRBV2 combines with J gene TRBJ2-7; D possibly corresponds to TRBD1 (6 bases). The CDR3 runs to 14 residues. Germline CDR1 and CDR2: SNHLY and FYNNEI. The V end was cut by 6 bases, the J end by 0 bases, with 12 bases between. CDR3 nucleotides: TGTGCCAGCAGGGCACAGGGAAGCTCCTACGAGCAGTACTTC. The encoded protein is CASRAQGSSYEQYF.

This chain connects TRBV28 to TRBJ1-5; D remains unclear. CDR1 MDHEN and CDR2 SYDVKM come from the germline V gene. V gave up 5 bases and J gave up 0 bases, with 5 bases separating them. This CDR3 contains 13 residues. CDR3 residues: CASSRDSNQPQHF. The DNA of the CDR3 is TGTGCCAGCAGTCGAGATAGCAATCAGCCCCAGCATTTT. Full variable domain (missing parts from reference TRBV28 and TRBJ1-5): DVKVTQSSRYLVKRTGEKVFLECVQDMDHENMFWYRQDPGLGLRLIYFSYDVKMKEKGDIPEGYSVSREKKERFSLILESASTNQTSMYLCASSRDSNQPQHFGDGTRLSIL.

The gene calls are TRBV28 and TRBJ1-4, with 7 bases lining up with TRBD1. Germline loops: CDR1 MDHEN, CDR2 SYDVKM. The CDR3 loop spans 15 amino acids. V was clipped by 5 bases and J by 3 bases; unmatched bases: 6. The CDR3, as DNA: TGTGCCAGCAGTATGCCAGGGGGATCTAATGAAAAACTGTTTTTT. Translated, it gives CASSMPGGSNEKLFF.

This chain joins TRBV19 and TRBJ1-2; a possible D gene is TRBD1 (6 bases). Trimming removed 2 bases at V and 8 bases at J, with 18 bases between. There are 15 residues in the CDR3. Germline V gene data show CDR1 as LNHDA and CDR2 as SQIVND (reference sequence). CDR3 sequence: CASSISRRGARGYTF. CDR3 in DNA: TGTGCCAGTAGTATATCCCGTAGGGGGGCGCGAGGCTACACCTTC.

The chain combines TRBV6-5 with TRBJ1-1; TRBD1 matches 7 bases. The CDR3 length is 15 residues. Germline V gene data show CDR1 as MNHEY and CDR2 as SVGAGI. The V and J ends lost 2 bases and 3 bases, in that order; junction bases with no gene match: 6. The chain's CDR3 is CASSYRKGQHTEAFF. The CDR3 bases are TGTGCCAGCAGTTACCGCAAGGGACAGCACACTGAAGCTTTCTTT.

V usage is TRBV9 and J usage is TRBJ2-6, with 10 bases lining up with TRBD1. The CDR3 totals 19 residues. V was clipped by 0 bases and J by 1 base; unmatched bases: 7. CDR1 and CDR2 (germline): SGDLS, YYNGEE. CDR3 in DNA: TGTGCCAGCAGCGTAGCTTTTCGGACAGGGGGGTCTGGGGCCAACGTCCTGACTTTC. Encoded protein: CASSVAFRTGGSGANVLTF.

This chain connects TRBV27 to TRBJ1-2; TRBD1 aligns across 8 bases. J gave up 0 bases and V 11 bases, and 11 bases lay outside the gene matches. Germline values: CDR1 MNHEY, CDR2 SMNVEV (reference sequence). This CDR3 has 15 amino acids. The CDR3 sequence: CAAGGLTDTNYGYTF. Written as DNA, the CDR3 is TGTGCCGCAGGGGGCCTTACAGACACTAACTATGGCTACACCTTC.

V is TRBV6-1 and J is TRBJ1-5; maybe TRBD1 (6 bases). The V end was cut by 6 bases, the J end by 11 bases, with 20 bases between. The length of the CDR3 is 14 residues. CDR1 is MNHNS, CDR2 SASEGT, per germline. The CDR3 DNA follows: TGTGCCAGCAGAGGACAGAGCGCCGGTGGGACCCAGCATTTT. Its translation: CASRGQSAGGTQHF.

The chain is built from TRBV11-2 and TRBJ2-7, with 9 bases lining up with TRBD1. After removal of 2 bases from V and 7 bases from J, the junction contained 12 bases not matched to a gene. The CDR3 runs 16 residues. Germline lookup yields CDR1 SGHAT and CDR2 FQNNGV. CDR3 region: CASSLTGGIWAWEQYF. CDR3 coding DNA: TGTGCCAGCAGCTTAACAGGGGGCATCTGGGCGTGGGAGCAGTACTTC.

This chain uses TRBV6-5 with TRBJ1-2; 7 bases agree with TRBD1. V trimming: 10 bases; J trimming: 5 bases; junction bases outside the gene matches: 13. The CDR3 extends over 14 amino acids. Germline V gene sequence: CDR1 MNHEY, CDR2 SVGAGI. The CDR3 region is CATRDSRVGYGYTF. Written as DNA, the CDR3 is TGTGCCACCCGGGACAGCCGGGTCGGGTATGGCTACACCTTC.

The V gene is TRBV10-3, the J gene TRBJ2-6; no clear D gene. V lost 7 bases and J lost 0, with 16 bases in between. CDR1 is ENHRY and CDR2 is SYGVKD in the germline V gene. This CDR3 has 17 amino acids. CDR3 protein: CAIKKMATSSGANVLTF. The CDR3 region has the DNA TGTGCCATCAAAAAGATGGCAACAAGCTCTGGGGCCAACGTCCTGACTTTC.

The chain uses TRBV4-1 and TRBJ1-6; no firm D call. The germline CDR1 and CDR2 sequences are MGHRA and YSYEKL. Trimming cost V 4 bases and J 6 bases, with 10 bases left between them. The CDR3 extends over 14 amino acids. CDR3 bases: TGCGCCAGCAGCCCCCTTTGGGTTAATTCACCCCTCCACTTT. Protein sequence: CASSPLWVNSPLHF.

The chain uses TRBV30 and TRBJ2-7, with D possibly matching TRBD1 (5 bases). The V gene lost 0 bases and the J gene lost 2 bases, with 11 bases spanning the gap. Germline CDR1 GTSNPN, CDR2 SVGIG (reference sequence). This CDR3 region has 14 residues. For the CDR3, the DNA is TGTGCCTGGAGTGTACAGGCGGTTCCCTACGAGCAGTACTTC. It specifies CAWSVQAVPYEQYF.

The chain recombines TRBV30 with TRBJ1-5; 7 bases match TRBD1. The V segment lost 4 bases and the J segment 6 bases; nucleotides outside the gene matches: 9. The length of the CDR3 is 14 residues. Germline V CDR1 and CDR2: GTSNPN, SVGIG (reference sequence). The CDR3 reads CAWKSNRGSQPQHF. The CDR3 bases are TGTGCCTGGAAAAGTAACAGGGGTAGTCAGCCCCAGCATTTT.

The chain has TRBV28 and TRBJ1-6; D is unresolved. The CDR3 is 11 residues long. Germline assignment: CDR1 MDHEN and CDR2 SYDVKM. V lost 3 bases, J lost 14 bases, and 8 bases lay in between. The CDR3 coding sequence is TGTGCCAGCAGTTTGACCCGATCCCTCCACTTT. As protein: CASSLTRSLHF.

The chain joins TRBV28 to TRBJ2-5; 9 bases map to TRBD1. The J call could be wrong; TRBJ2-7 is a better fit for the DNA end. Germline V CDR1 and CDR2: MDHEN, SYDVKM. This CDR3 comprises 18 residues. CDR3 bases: TGTGCCAGCAGTTACCCTAGACAGCGGACAGGGGCCTACTACGAGCAGTACTTC. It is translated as CASSYPRQRTGAYYEQYF.

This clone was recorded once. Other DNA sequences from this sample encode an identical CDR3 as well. The CDR3 loop is CASSLVVASLLYEQYF. The CDR3 nucleotides are TGTGCCAGCAGCTTGGTGGTGGCATCTCTACTCTATGAGCAGTACTTC. The chain combines TRBV5-5 with TRBJ2-7; D unresolved. Germline V gives CDR1 SGHKS, CDR2 YYEKEE (reference sequence). The CDR3 has 16 amino acids. Between the trimmed V and J ends, which lost 0 bases and 7 bases, there was a span of 20 bases.

CDR3 coding DNA: TGTGCCAGCAGACCGACAGTCTCTGGAAACACCATATATTTT. It encodes CASRPTVSGNTIYF. The chain combines TRBV2 with TRBJ1-3, with D perhaps matching TRBD1 (5 bases). Per the germline V gene, CDR1 is SNHLY and CDR2 is FYNNEI. This CDR3 is 14 amino acids long. The germline V and J ends were trimmed by 6 bases and 0 bases, with 9 bases remaining between them.

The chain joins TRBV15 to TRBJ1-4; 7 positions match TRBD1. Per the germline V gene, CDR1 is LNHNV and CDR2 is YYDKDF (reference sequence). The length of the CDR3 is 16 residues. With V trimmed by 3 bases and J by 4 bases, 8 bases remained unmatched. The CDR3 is CATSSDRARGNEKLFF. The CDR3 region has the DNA TGTGCCACCAGCAGTGACAGGGCTCGTGGTAATGAAAAACTGTTTTTT.

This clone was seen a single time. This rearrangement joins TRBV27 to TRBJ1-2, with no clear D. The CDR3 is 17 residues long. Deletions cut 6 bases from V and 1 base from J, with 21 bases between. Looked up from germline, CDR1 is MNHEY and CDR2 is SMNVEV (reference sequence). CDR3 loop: CASSAGPPAAFNYGYTF. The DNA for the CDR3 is TGTGCCAGCAGCGCTGGTCCTCCCGCCGCATTTAACTATGGCTACACCTTC.

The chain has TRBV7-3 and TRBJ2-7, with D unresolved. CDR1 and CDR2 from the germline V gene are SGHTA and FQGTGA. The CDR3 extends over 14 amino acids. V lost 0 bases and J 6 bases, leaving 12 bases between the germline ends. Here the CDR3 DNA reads TGTGCCAGCAGCTTAACGCCAGGCTGGTCCGAGCAGTACTTC. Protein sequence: CASSLTPGWSEQYF.

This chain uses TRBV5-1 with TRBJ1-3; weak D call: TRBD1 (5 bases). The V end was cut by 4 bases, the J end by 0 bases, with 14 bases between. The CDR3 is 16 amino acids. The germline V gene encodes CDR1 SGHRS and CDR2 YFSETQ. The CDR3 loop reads CASSRSTVVSGNTIYF. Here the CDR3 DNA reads TGCGCCAGCAGCCGCTCGACAGTCGTCTCTGGAAACACCATATATTTT. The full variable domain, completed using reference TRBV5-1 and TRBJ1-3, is KAGVTQTPRYLIKTRGQQVTLSCSPISGHRSVSWYQQTPGQGLQFLFEYFSETQRNKGNFPGRFSGRQFSNSRSEMNVSTLELGDSALYLCASSRSTVVSGNTIYFGEGSWLTVV.

CDR3 in DNA: TGTGCCAGCAGCTTAGACGGGAAATCTGGAAACACCATATATTTT. It is translated as CASSLDGKSGNTIYF. The chain couples TRBV11-2 to TRBJ1-3; D unresolved. Germline-derived CDR1 and CDR2 are SGHAT and FQNNGV. Trimming took off 0 bases at V and 1 base at J, with 7 bases between the two ends. The CDR3 extends over 15 amino acids.

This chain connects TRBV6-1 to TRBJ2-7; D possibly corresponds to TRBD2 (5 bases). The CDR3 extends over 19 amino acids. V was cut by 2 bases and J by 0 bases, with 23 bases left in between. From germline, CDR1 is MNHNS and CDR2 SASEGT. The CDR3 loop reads CASSEIQRVARPSSYEQYF. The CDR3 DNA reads TGTGCCAGCAGTGAAATACAGAGGGTAGCGAGACCTTCCTCCTACGAGCAGTACTTC.

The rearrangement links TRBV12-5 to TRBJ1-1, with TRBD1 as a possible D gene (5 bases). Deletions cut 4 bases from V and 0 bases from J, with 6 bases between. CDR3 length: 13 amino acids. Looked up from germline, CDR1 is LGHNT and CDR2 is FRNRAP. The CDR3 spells CASGSGVNTEAFF. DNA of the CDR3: TGTGCTAGTGGTTCGGGGGTGAACACTGAAGCTTTCTTT.

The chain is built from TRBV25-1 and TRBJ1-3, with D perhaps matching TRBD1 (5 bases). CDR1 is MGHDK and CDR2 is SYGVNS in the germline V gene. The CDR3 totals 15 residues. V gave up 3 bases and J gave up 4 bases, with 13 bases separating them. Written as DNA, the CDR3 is TGTGCCAGCAGTGACACCGGGGGTGGAGGAAACACCATATATTTT. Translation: CASSDTGGGGNTIYF.